The 22 T cell receptor beta chains in this list originate from one sample, sequenced in a study of T-cell memory formation after mild COVID-19 (dated by TCRdb to the early 2020s). The library came from 5' RACE. Sequencing used an Illumina NovaSeq 6000. The raw public reads went through TCRdb reprocessing: fastp at Q25, MiXCR clone calling, in-frame beta chains kept. Rows are unified per CDR3 protein, each entry keeping the most common DNA and genes. In this sample the table shows some 120,000 distinct CDR3 sequences, about 15% of which occur a single time. The ten largest clones take up approximately 5.2% of the sample. Material: PBMCs or a T cell subset sorted from them (not recorded which). These receptors all stem from a man aged 18 to 30 who had mild COVID-19 (a few samples of this study predate the infection). The sample titles of this study are shuffled in the database, so cell type and time point are left out; the donor was told from shared clones.

The gene calls are TRBV6-5 and TRBJ2-6, with 11 nucleotides matching TRBD1. In germline, CDR1 is MNHEY, CDR2 SVGAGI. J lost 5 bases, V lost 6 bases, and 9 bases had no gene match. This CDR3 spans 17 amino acids. The CDR3 DNA follows: TGTGCCAGCAGAGGGACAGGGGGTGGCTATTGGGCCAACGTCCTGACTTTC. Translation: CASRGTGGGYWANVLTF.

V and J are TRBV11-3 and TRBJ2-5; the match to TRBD2 covers 8 bases. Germline V gene data show CDR1 as SGHNT and CDR2 as YENEEA. The CDR3 has 15 residues. Trimming at V came to 4 bases and at J to 4 bases, leaving 8 bases not matched to a gene. This chain's CDR3 is CASSSGTSLSETQYF. CDR3 bases: TGTGCCAGCAGCTCGGGGACTAGTTTATCAGAGACCCAGTACTTC.

This chain joins TRBV6-5 and TRBJ2-3; D remains unclear. CDR1 is MNHEY, CDR2 SVGAGI, per germline. The germline V and J ends were trimmed by 2 bases and 2 bases, with 5 bases remaining between them. This CDR3 spans 13 amino acids. This CDR3 is CASSYGYTDTQYF. The CDR3, as DNA: TGTGCCAGCAGTTACGGGTACACAGATACGCAGTATTTT.

The gene calls are TRBV5-1 and TRBJ2-7; D is perhaps TRBD1 (6 bases). V was shortened by 2 bases and J by 0 bases, with 15 bases between the two germline ends. The CDR3 is made up of 16 amino acids. Germline CDR1 reads SGHRS; CDR2 reads YFSETQ. Written as DNA, the CDR3 is TGCGCCAGCAGCTTTGGGGGCGCCCAATTCTCCTACGAGCAGTACTTC. This translates into CASSFGGAQFSYEQYF.

By sample share, this clonotype is medium-sized. CDR3 in DNA: TGTGCCAGCAGGCCTAACCGACAGGGTGTAGGGGACTACGAGCAGTACTTC. It codes for CASRPNRQGVGDYEQYF. The chain has TRBV12-3 or TRBV12-4 and TRBJ2-7; 7 positions match TRBD1. The CDR3 runs 17 residues. V was clipped by 6 bases and J by 3 bases; unmatched bases: 17.

This clonotype was seen a handful of times. This chain connects TRBV10-2 to TRBJ2-3; TRBD2 aligns across 8 bases. Germline V gene data show CDR1 as WSHSY and CDR2 as SAAADI. Unmatched junction bases numbered 4, after V lost 7 bases and J lost 4 bases. This CDR3 region has 13 residues. The CDR3 sequence: CASKAGEPDTQYF. The CDR3 DNA is TGCGCCAGCAAAGCGGGGGAACCAGATACGCAGTATTTT.

V is TRBV29-1 and J is TRBJ2-3; 12 bases line up with TRBD1. Germline V lookup: CDR1 SQVTM, CDR2 ANQGSEA. With V trimmed by 6 bases and J by 9 bases, 10 bases remained unmatched. This CDR3 has 14 residues. DNA of the CDR3: TGCAGCGTGACAGAGGGGACAGGGGGCTACACGCAGTATTTT. Its translation: CSVTEGTGGYTQYF.

The table lists this clonotype with a few counts. The chain employs TRBV24-1 and TRBJ2-5, with D unclear. The length of the CDR3 is 15 residues. V was pared by 4 bases and J by 0 bases, with 11 bases between. The germline V gene has CDR1 KGHDR and CDR2 SFDVKD. The CDR3 nucleotides read TGTGCCACCAGTGACTCGACTGAGTACCAAGAGACCCAGTACTTC. Its translation: CATSDSTEYQETQYF.

The gene calls are TRBV7-2 and TRBJ2-3, with TRBD2 matching over 7 bases. Germline CDR1 and CDR2: SGHTA and FQGNSA. CDR3 length: 12 residues. J was trimmed by 10 bases and V by 6 bases; bases with no gene match: 7. CDR3 DNA: TGTGCCAGCAGGCGGGGGATTCTGGCGCAGTATTTT. The encoded protein is CASRRGILAQYF.

The V gene is TRBV7-8, the J gene TRBJ2-5; 8 positions agree with TRBD2. This CDR3 comprises 13 residues. V shed 7 bases and J 5 bases; nucleotides not matched to a gene: 6. Germline V gene lookup returns CDR1 SGHVS and CDR2 FQNEAQ. The CDR3 DNA is TGTGCCAGCACCCGGGGGGGTCCGGAGACCCAGTACTTC. This gives the protein CASTRGGPETQYF.

This clonotype was seen a handful of times. CDR3 protein: CASSPWTGYGEQYV. The CDR3 nucleotides read TGTGCCAGCAGCCCCTGGACAGGGTACGGGGAGCAGTACGTC. This chain uses TRBV5-6 with TRBJ2-7, with 8 bases lining up with TRBD1. Germline V gene data show CDR1 as SGHDT and CDR2 as YYEEEE. V shed 4 bases and J 7 bases; nucleotides not matched to a gene: 10. The CDR3 is 14 residues long.

This clonotype has only a few counts. This chain joins TRBV6-4 and TRBJ1-5, with D uncertain. The CDR3 has 13 residues. With 4 bases removed from V and 4 bases from J, the gap between germline ends came to 8 bases. Germline V gene data show CDR1 as MRHNA and CDR2 as SNTAGT. Here the CDR3 DNA reads TGTGCCAGCAGTGCGGAAGAAAATCAGCCCCAGCATTTT. It yields the protein CASSAEENQPQHF.

This clonotype has at least ten counts. The CDR3 is CASSSGLAADTQYF. The CDR3 DNA is TGTGCCAGCAGCTCCGGACTAGCCGCAGATACGCAGTATTTT. The chain combines TRBV7-3 with TRBJ2-3, with 8 bases matching TRBD2. In germline, CDR1 is SGHTA, CDR2 FQGTGA. The length of the CDR3 is 14 residues. The V and J ends lost 4 bases and 4 bases, in that order; junction bases with no gene match: 4.

The J gene is TRBJ2-1, the V gene TRBV4-2; TRBD1 matches 8 bases. The V segment lost 5 bases and the J segment 6 bases; nucleotides outside the gene matches: 6. Looked up from germline, CDR1 is LGHNA and CDR2 is YNFKEQ. This CDR3 has 14 residues. This chain's CDR3 is CASSYGQGGNEQFF. The CDR3 DNA reads as TGTGCCAGCAGCTATGGACAGGGAGGCAATGAGCAGTTCTTC.

The genes are TRBV28 and TRBJ2-4, with no clear D. Trimming cost V 2 bases and J 5 bases, with 4 bases left between them. CDR1 and CDR2 (germline): MDHEN, SYDVKM. The CDR3 spans 12 residues. The CDR3 DNA sequence: TGTGCCAGCAGTTTAGATGAAAACATTCAGTACTTC. Its protein product is CASSLDENIQYF.

This clonotype has more than one count but fewer than ten. V gene TRBV7-2 combines with J gene TRBJ2-5; D may match TRBD1 or TRBD2 (5 bases each). Per the germline V gene, CDR1 is SGHTA and CDR2 is FQGNSA. The CDR3 is 15 residues long. V was clipped by 1 base and J by 4 bases, with 13 bases between them. This CDR3 reads CASSLGGVRAETQYF. In DNA, the CDR3 is TGTGCCAGCAGCTTAGGAGGGGTGAGGGCAGAGACCCAGTACTTC.

V gene TRBV9 combines with J gene TRBJ1-2; D is unclear. Trimming stripped 5 bases from V and 5 bases from J, with 13 bases between. The germline gives CDR1 SGDLS, CDR2 YYNGEE. The length of the CDR3 is 13 residues. The CDR3 DNA reads TGTGCCAGCAGGAAGAACGACGGGTATGGCTACACCTTC. It encodes CASRKNDGYGYTF.

The chain couples TRBV5-4 to TRBJ2-3; TRBD2 matches at 11 bases. Germline CDR1 reads SGHNT; CDR2 reads YYREEE (reference sequence). The J segment lost 7 bases and the V segment lost 7 bases, leaving 8 bases of the junction unmatched. The CDR3 is 14 residues long. CDR3 in amino acids: CASSTTSGAYTQYF. DNA for the CDR3: TGTGCCAGCTCGACGACTAGCGGGGCATATACGCAGTATTTT.

The chain combines TRBV28 with TRBJ1-3; unclear D gene. V shed 5 bases and J shed 4 bases, with 6 bases lying between them. Germline V gene sequence: CDR1 MDHEN, CDR2 SYDVKM. This CDR3 has 12 amino acids. The CDR3 region is CASSLKGNTIYF. In DNA, the CDR3 is TGTGCCAGCAGTCTAAAGGGAAACACCATATATTTT.

There are many counts of this clonotype. CDR3 in DNA: TGCAGTGCTCCGGGACTAGCGGGCAATGAGCAGTTCTTC. Translation gives CSAPGLAGNEQFF. The V and J genes are TRBV20-1 and TRBJ2-1; 12 bases are shared with TRBD2. This CDR3 has 13 residues. From germline, CDR1 is DFQATT and CDR2 SNEGSKA (reference sequence). J was trimmed by 6 bases and V by 5 bases; bases with no gene match: 2.

The chain couples TRBV3-1 to TRBJ1-5; D remains ambiguous. Looked up from germline, CDR1 is LGHDT and CDR2 is YNNKEL (reference sequence). This CDR3 region has 14 residues. V was clipped by 4 bases and J by 4 bases, with 11 bases between them. In DNA form, the CDR3 reads TGTGCCAGCAGCCGAGGACGCCAAAATCAGCCCCAGCATTTT. It yields the protein CASSRGRQNQPQHF.

This clonotype has more than one count but fewer than ten. V and J are TRBV27 and TRBJ1-2; D ambiguous. The CDR3 covers 15 residues. V was shortened by 2 bases and J by 4 bases, with 14 bases between the two germline ends. Germline values: CDR1 MNHEY, CDR2 SMNVEV (reference sequence). The CDR3 region has the DNA TGTGCCAGCAGTTTACTCGGCAGGCCTGCCTATGGCTACACCTTC. Amino acids: CASSLLGRPAYGYTF.